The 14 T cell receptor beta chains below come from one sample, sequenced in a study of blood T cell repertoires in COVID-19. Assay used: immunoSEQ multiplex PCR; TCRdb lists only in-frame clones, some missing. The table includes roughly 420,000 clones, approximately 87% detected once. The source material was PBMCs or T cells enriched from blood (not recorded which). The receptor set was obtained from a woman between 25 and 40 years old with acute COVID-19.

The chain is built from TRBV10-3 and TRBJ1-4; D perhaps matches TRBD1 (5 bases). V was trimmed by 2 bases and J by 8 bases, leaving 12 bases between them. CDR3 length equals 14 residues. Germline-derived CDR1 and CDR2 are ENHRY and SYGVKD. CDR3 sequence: CAISEHGGEEKLFF. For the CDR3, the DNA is TGTGCCATCAGTGAGCACGGGGGAGAGGAAAAACTGTTTTTT.

CDR3 sequence: CASSPHRDTGELFF. CDR3 bases: TGTGCCAGCTCACCACACAGAGACACCGGGGAGCTGTTTTTT. The chain joins TRBV18 to TRBJ2-2; D unclear. Germline loops: CDR1 KGHSH, CDR2 LQKENI. V was shortened by 1 base and J by 3 bases, with 6 bases between the two germline ends. CDR3 length: 14 residues.

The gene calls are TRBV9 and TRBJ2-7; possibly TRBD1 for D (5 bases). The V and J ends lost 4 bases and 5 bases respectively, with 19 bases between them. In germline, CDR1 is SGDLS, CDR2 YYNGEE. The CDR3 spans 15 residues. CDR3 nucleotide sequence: TGTGCCAGCAGCACATTTCCAAGCAGGGCCAACGAGCAGTACTTC. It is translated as CASSTFPSRANEQYF.

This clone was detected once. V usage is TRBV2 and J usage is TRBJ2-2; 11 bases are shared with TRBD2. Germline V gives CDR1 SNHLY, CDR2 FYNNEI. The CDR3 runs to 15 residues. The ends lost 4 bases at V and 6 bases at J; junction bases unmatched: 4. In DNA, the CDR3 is TGTGCCAGCAGTGGTAGCGGGGGGGTCCCCGGGGAGCTGTTTTTT. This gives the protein CASSGSGGVPGELFF.

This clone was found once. The CDR3 loop is CASSEVPTVNTEAFF. The CDR3 bases are TGTGCCAGCAGTGAAGTCCCGACAGTGAACACTGAAGCTTTCTTT. This chain links TRBV6-1 with TRBJ1-1, with D possibly matching TRBD1 (5 bases). Trimming took 1 base from V and 0 from J, leaving 9 bases between them. Germline V lookup: CDR1 MNHNS, CDR2 SASEGT. The CDR3 is 15 residues long.

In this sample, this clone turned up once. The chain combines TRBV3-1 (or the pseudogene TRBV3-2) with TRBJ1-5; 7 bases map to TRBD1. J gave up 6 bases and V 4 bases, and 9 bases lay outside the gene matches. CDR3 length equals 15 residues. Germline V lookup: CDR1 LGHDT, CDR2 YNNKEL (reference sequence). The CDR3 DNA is TGTGCCAGCAGCCGAGAAAGACAGGGTTGTCAGCCCCAGCATTTT. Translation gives CASSRERQGCQPQHF.

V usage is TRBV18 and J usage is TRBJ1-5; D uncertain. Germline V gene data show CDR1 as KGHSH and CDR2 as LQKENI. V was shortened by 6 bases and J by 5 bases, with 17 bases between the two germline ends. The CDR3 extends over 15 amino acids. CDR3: CASSPGFPGDQPQHF. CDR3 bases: TGTGCCAGCTCTCCCGGGTTTCCGGGAGATCAGCCCCAGCATTTT.

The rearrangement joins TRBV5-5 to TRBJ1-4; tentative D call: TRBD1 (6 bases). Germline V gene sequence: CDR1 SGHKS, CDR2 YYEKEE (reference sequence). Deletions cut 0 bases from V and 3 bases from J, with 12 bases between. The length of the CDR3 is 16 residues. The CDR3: CASSLDRDISNEKLFF. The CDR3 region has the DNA TGTGCCAGCAGCTTGGATCGGGACATATCTAATGAAAAACTGTTTTTT.

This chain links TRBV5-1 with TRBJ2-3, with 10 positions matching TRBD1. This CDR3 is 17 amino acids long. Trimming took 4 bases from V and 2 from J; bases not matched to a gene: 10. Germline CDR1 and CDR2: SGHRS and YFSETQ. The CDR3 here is CASSLPQGTGDTDTQYF. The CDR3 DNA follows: TGCGCCAGCAGCCTCCCCCAAGGGACAGGGGACACAGATACGCAGTATTTT.

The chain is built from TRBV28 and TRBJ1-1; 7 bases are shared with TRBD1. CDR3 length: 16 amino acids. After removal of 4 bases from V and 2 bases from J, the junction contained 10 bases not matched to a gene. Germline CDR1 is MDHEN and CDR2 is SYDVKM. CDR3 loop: CASSSPTGATNTEAFF. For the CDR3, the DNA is TGTGCCAGCAGTTCCCCAACAGGGGCTACCAACACTGAAGCTTTCTTT.

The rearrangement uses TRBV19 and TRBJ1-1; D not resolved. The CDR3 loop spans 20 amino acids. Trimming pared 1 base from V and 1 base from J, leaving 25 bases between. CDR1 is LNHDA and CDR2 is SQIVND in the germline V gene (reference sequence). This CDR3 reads CASSIGLFWGRRRENTEAFF. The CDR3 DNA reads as TGTGCCAGTAGTATAGGGCTTTTTTGGGGTAGGCGGAGGGAGAACACTGAAGCTTTCTTT.

The CDR3 nucleotides read TGTGCCAGCAGCAAAGCGGCTAGGGCGGAGGATACCGGGGAGCTGTTTTTT. Translated, it gives CASSKAARAEDTGELFF. The chain recombines TRBV21-1 with TRBJ2-2; the table calls TRBD2, which could not be checked here. TRBV21-1 is shown as a pseudogene. The CDR3 consists of 17 residues.

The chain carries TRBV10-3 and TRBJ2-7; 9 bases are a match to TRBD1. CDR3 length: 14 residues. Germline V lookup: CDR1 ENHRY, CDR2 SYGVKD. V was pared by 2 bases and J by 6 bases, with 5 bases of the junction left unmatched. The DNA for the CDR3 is TGTGCCATCAGTGAGACGGGACAGGGACGCGAGCAGTACTTC. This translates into CAISETGQGREQYF.

CDR3 bases: TGTGCCAGCTCACCATGGACAGTCGAAGGTGGCTACACCTTC. As protein: CASSPWTVEGGYTF. J is TRBJ1-2 and V is TRBV18; D might be TRBD1 (6 bases). Between the trimmed V and J ends, which lost 2 bases and 7 bases, there was a span of 14 bases. This CDR3 has 14 residues. Germline assignment: CDR1 KGHSH and CDR2 LQKENI.